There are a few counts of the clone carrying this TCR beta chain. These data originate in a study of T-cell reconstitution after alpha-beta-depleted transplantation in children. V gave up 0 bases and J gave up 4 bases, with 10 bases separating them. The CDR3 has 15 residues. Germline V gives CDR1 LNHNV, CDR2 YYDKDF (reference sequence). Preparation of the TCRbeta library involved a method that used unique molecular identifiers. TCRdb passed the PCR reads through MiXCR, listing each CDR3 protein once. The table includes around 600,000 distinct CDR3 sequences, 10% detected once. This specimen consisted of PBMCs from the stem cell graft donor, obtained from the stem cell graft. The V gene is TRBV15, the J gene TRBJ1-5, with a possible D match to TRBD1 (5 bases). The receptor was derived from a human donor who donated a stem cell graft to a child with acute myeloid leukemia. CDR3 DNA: TGTGCCACCAGCAGAGACTACTCAGGGAATCAGCCCCAGCATTTT. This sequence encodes CATSRDYSGNQPQHF.